The T cell receptor (beta chain) described here comes from a study of T cells in Graves' hyperthyroidism and ophthalmopathy. Regarding the study as a whole: In the blood, most expanded thyroid clonotypes above 0.001 appeared as well.

With a duration under 2 months, the hyperthyroidism was newly diagnosed in patients aged 18 to 65. Criteria for exclusion of patients were uncontrolled infection, other autoimmune disease, pregnancy or lactation. Amplification yielded TCR beta CDR3 regions, with RNA transcripts as the source. First-round RT-PCR with HTBI primers amplified the TCR CDR3 region. TCRdb called the multiplex PCR reads again in MiXCR, with one record for every CDR3 protein. The sample has around 280,000 distinct CDR3 sequences, roughly 15% seen once. The germline V and J ends were trimmed by 5 bases and 12 bases, with 16 bases remaining between them. The CDR3 has 12 residues. The germline CDR1 and CDR2 sequences are SGHAT and FQNNGV. This clonotype has ten or more counts. Antigen: not known.

The sequence came from a woman between 35 and 50 years old with Graves' hyperthyroidism. This rearrangement joins TRBV11-2 to TRBJ1-1, with D possibly matching TRBD1 (5 bases). Sequences were obtained from blood. The CDR3: CASSPYEGITFF. The CDR3 region has the DNA TGTGCCAGCAGCCCCTACGAGGGGATAACTTTCTTT.